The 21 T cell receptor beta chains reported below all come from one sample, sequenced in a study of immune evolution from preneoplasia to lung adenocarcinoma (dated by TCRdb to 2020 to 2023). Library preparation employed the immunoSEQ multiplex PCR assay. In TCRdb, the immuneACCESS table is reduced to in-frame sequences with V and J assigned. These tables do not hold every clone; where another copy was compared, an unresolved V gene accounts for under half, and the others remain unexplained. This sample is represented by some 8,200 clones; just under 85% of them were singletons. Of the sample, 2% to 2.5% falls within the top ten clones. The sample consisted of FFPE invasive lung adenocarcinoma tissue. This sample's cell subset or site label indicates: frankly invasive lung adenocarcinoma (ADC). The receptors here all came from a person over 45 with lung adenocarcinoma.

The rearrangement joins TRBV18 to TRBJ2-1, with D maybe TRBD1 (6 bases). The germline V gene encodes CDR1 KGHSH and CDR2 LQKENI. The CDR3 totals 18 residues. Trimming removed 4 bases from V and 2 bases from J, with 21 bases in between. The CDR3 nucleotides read TGTGCCAGCTCACTGGGACACCCGGGGTCGACAACCTACAATGAGCAGTTCTTC. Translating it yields CASSLGHPGSTTYNEQFF.

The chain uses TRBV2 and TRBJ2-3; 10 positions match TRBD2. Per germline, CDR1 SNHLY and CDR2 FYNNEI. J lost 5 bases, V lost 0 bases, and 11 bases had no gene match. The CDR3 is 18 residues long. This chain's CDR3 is CASSEARGLAGGEDTQYF. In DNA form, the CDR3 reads TGTGCCAGCAGTGAAGCGCGGGGATTAGCGGGAGGTGAAGATACGCAGTATTTT.

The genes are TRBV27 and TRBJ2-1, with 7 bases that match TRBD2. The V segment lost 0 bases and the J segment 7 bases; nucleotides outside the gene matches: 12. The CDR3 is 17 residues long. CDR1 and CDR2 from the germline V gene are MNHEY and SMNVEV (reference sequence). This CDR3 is CASSLSGFGGRLNEQFF. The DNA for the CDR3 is TGTGCCAGCAGTTTATCAGGTTTTGGCGGGAGATTAAATGAGCAGTTCTTC.

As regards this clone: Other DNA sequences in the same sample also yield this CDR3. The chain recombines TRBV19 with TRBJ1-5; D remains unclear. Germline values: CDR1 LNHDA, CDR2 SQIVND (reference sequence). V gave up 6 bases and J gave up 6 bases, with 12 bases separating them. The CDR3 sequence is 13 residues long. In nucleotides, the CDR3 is TGTGCCAGTAGCAGCTGGGAGGGTCAGCCCCAGCATTTT. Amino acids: CASSSWEGQPQHF.

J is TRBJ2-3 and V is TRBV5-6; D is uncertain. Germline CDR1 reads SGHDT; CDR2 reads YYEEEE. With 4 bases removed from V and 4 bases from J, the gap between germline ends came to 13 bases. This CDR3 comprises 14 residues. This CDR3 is CASSALLAADTQYF. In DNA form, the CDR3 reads TGTGCCAGCAGCGCTTTACTGGCGGCAGATACGCAGTATTTT.

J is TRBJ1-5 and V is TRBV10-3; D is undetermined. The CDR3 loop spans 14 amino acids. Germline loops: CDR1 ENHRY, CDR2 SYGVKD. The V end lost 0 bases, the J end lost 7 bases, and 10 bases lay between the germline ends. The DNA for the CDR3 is TGTGCCATCAGTGAGTCCGGGGTTAGGCAGCCCCAGCATTTT. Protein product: CAISESGVRQPQHF.

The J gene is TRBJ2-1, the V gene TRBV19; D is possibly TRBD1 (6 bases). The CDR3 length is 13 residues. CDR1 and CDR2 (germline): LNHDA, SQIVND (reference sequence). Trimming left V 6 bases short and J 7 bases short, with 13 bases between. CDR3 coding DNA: TGTGCCAGTAGGCAGGATCAGGGGAATGAGCAGTTCTTC. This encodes CASRQDQGNEQFF.

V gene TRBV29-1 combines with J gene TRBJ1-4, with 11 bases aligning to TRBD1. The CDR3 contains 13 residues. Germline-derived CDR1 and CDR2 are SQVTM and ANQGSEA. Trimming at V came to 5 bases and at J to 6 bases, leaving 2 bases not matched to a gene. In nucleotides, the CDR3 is TGCAGCGTTCCGGGACAGGGGGATGAAAAACTGTTTTTT. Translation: CSVPGQGDEKLFF.

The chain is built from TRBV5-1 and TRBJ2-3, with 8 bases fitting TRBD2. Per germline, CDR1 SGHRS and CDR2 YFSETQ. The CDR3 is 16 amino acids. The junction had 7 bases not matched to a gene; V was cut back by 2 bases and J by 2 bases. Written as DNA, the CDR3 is TGCGCCAGCAGCTTATTAGACGGGAGGGACACAGATACGCAGTATTTT. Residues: CASSLLDGRDTDTQYF.

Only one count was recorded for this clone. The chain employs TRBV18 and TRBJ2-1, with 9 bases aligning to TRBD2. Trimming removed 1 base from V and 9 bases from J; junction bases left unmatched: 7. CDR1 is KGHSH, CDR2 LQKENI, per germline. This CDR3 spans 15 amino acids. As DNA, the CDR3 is TGTGCCAGCTCACCACTTGCTAGCGGGATGGGTGAGCAGTTCTTC. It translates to CASSPLASGMGEQFF.

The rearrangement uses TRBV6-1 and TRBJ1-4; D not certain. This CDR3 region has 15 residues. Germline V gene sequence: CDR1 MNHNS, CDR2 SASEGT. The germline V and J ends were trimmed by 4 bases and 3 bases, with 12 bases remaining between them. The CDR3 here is CASSVQPEPNEKLFF. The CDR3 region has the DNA TGTGCCAGCAGTGTCCAGCCCGAGCCTAATGAAAAACTGTTTTTT.

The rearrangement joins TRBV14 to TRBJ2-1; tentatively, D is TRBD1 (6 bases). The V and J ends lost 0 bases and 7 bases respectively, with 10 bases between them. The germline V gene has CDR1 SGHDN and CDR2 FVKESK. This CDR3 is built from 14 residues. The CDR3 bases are TGTGCCAGCAGCCAAGACTGGGGGCGGAATGAGCAGTTCTTC. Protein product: CASSQDWGRNEQFF.

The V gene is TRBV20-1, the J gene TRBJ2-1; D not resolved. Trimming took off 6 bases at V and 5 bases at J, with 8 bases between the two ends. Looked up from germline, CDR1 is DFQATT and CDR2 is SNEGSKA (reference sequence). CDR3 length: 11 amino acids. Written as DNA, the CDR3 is TGCAGTGCCGCCGCGAACAATGAGCAGTTCTTC. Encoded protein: CSAAANNEQFF.

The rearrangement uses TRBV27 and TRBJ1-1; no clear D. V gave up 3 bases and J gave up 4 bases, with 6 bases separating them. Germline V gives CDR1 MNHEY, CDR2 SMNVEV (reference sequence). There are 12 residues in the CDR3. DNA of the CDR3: TGTGCCAGCAGTTTCTCGGGCACTGAAGCTTTCTTT. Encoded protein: CASSFSGTEAFF.

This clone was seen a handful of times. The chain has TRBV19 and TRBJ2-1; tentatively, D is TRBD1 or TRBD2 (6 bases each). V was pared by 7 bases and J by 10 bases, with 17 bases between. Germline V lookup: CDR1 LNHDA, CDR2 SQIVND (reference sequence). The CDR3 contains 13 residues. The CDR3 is CASMPGAFGEQFF. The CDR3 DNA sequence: TGTGCCAGTATGCCGGGGGCCTTTGGGGAGCAGTTCTTC.

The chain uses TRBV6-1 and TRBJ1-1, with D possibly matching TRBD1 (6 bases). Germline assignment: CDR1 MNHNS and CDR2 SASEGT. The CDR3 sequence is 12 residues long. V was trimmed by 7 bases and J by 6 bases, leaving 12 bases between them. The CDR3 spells CASIPRGAEAFF. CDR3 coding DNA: TGTGCCAGCATTCCCAGGGGTGCTGAAGCTTTCTTT.

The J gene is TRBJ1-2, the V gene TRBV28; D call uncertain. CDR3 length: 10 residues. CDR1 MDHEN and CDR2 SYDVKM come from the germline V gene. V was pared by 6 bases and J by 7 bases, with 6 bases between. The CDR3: CASRSRGYTF. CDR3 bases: TGTGCCAGCAGGTCTCGTGGCTACACCTTC.

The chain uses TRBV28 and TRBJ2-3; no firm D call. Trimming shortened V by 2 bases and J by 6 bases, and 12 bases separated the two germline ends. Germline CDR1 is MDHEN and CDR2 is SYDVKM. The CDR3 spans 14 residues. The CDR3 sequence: CASSLGAPEDTQYF. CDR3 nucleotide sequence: TGTGCCAGCAGTTTAGGTGCTCCGGAGGATACGCAGTATTTT.

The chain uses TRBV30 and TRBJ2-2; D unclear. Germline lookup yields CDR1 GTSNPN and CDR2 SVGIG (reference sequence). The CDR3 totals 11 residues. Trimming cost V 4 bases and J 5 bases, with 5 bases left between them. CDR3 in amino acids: CAWTVTGELFF. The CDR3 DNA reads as TGTGCCTGGACAGTTACCGGGGAGCTGTTTTTT.

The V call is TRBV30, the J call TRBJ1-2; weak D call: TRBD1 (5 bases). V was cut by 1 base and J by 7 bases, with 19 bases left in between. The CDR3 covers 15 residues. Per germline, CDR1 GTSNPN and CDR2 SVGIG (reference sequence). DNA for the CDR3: TGTGCCTGGAGTGCCGTCCCGGAGGGGTTCACTGGCTACACCTTC. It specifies CAWSAVPEGFTGYTF.

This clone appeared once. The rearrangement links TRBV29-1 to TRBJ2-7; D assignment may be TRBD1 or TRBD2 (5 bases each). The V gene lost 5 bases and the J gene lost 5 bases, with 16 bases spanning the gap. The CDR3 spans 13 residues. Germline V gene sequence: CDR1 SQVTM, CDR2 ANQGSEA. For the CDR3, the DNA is TGCAGCGTTTTTCCGCAGGGAGAGGACGAGCAGTACTTC. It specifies CSVFPQGEDEQYF.